This passage covers 9 T cell receptor beta chains from one sample sequenced in a study of T cell changes during pregnancy in multiple sclerosis. Measured with immunoSEQ multiplex PCR; TCRdb has only the in-frame clones, and not every one. In the table there are about 80,000 clones, more than 90% of which are singletons. This specimen consisted of CD4+ T cells from peripheral blood mononuclear cells, obtained before pregnancy. These receptor sequences come from a female donor with multiple sclerosis, enrolled in a pregnancy study.

J is TRBJ1-2 and V is TRBV10-3, with 8 bases fitting TRBD1. The trim removed 0 bases at V and 4 bases at J, leaving 13 bases unmatched. Germline CDR1 and CDR2: ENHRY and SYGVKD. The CDR3 loop spans 18 amino acids. The CDR3 DNA reads as TGTGCCATCAGTGAGTCAACGGGCAGGGGGCGCGGGCTCTATGGCTACACCTTC. Translation: CAISESTGRGRGLYGYTF.

In its sample, this clone was seen a few times. This sequence joins TRBV14 and TRBJ2-7; TRBD1 agrees at 8 bases. After removal of 4 bases from V and 6 bases from J, the junction contained 8 bases not matched to a gene. The germline V gene has CDR1 SGHDN and CDR2 FVKESK. This CDR3 is built from 14 residues. The CDR3 sequence: CASSPFQGAVEQYF. Written as DNA, the CDR3 is TGTGCCAGCAGCCCTTTTCAGGGGGCGGTCGAGCAGTACTTC. Full variable domain (outside the CDR3, taken from reference TRBV14 and TRBJ2-7): EAGVTQFPSHSVIEKGQTVTLRCDPISGHDNLYWYRRVMGKEIKFLLHFVKESKQDESGMPNNRFLAERTGGTYSTLKVQPAELEDSGVYFCASSPFQGAVEQYFGPGTRLTVT.

This chain joins TRBV7-2 and TRBJ2-4; TRBD2 matches at 11 bases. Losses at the gene ends were 2 bases for V and 1 base for J; bases not matched to a gene: 10. This CDR3 comprises 19 residues. CDR1 is SGHTA, CDR2 FQGNSA, per germline. The CDR3, as DNA: TGTGCCAGCAGCTTAAGGGGGTTAGCGGGGGGGCTGGCCAAAAACATTCAGTACTTC. Translating gives CASSLRGLAGGLAKNIQYF.

The chain employs TRBV7-3 and TRBJ1-6, with D hard to call. V shed 3 bases and J shed 6 bases, with 9 bases lying between them. The CDR3 length is 14 residues. Looked up from germline, CDR1 is SGHTA and CDR2 is FQGTGA. The DNA of the CDR3 is TGTGCCAGCAGCTTGGGCAGGCTTAATTCACCCCTCCACTTT. Translation gives CASSLGRLNSPLHF.

In DNA, the CDR3 is TGTGCCAGCAGCTTATCTACGACTAGTTACGGTTTGGAGACCCAGTACTTC. Translation gives CASSLSTTSYGLETQYF. This sequence joins TRBV7-6 and TRBJ2-5, with D possibly being TRBD2 (6 bases). V shed 2 bases and J shed 5 bases, with 21 bases lying between them. The CDR3 extends over 17 amino acids. The germline CDR1 and CDR2 sequences are SGHVS and FNYEAQ.

This clone was recorded only once. The rearrangement uses TRBV2 and TRBJ1-1; weak D call: TRBD1 (6 bases). The CDR3 is 14 residues long. V lost 7 bases and J 2 bases, leaving 14 bases between the germline ends. Germline values: CDR1 SNHLY, CDR2 FYNNEI. The CDR3 sequence: CASTLRGSNTEAFF. In DNA form, the CDR3 reads TGTGCCAGCACGTTAAGGGGGTCTAACACTGAAGCTTTCTTT.

The rearrangement uses TRBV10-3 and TRBJ2-1; 7 bases agree with TRBD2. V shed 5 bases, J shed 0 bases, and the junction held 7 bases outside the gene matches. This CDR3 contains 16 residues. The germline CDR1 and CDR2 sequences are ENHRY and SYGVKD. The CDR3 loop is CAISSGDYFSYNEQFF. The CDR3 DNA reads as TGTGCCATCAGTTCCGGGGACTATTTCTCCTACAATGAGCAGTTCTTC.

This chain joins TRBV28 and TRBJ1-2; a weak D match, TRBD1 (5 bases). The CDR3 covers 13 residues. V was shortened by 4 bases and J by 3 bases, with 9 bases between the two germline ends. Germline V CDR1 and CDR2: MDHEN, SYDVKM. The CDR3, as DNA: TGTGCCAGCAGTTCAGGGCAGCACTATGGCTACACCTTC. Its translation: CASSSGQHYGYTF.

This clone was detected once. The rearrangement uses TRBV30 and TRBJ1-2; TRBD1 matches at 7 bases. Germline values: CDR1 GTSNPN, CDR2 SVGIG (reference sequence). The V segment lost 4 bases and the J segment 7 bases; nucleotides outside the gene matches: 12. This CDR3 contains 14 residues. The CDR3 spells CAWTQQGTFPGYTF. The DNA of the CDR3 is TGTGCCTGGACCCAACAGGGGACATTCCCTGGCTACACCTTC.